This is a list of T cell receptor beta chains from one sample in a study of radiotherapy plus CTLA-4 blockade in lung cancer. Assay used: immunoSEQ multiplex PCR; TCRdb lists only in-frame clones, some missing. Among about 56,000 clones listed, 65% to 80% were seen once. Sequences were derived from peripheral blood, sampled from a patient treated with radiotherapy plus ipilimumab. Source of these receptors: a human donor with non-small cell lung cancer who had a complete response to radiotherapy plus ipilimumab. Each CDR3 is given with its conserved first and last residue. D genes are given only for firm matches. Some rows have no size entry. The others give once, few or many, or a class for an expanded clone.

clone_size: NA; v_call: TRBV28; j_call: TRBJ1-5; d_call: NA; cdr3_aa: CASRYSGYSNQPQHF; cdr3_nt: TGTGCCAGCAGGTACTCAGGTTATAGCAATCAGCCCCAGCATTTT
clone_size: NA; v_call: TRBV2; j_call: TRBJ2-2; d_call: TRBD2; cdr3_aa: CASSELAVTGELFF; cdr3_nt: TGTGCCAGCAGTGAACTAGCGGTCACCGGGGAGCTGTTTTTT
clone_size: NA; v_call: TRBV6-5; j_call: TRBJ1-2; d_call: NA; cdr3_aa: CASSYSRRGAIYGYTF; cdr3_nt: TGTGCCAGCAGTTACTCGCGTCGGGGGGCGATCTATGGCTACACCTTC
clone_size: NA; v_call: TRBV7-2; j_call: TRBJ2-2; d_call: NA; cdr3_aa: CASSFGSGASNTGELFF; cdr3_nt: TGTGCCAGCAGCTTCGGGAGCGGCGCCTCGAACACCGGGGAGCTGTTTTTT
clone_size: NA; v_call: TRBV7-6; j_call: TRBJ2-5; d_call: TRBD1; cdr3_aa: CASSTPDRDKTQYF; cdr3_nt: TGTGCCAGCAGCACGCCGGACAGGGATAAGACCCAGTACTTC
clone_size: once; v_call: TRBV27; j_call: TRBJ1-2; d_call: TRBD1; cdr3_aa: CASTSIGQGYGYTF; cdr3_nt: TGTGCCAGCACCTCTATCGGACAGGGGTATGGCTACACCTTC
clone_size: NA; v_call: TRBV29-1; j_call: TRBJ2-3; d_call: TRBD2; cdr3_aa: CSVLLAGGRSDTQYF; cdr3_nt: TGCAGCGTTTTACTAGCGGGGGGCCGATCAGATACGCAGTATTTT
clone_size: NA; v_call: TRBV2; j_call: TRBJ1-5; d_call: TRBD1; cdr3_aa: CASTRTGQASNQPQHF; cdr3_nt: TGTGCCAGCACCCGGACAGGGCAGGCGAGCAATCAGCCCCAGCATTTT
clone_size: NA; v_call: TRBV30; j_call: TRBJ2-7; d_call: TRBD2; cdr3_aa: CAWSARGGGPWEQYF; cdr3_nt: TGTGCCTGGAGCGCCCGAGGCGGGGGGCCGTGGGAGCAGTACTTC
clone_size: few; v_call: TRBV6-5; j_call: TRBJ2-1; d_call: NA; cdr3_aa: CASSAGTRGNEQFF; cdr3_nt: TGTGCCAGCAGCGCCGGGACACGAGGGAATGAGCAGTTCTTC
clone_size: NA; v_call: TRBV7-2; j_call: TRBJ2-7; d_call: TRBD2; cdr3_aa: CASRGYAGAYEQYF; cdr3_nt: TGTGCCAGCAGGGGGTACGCGGGGGCCTACGAGCAGTACTTC
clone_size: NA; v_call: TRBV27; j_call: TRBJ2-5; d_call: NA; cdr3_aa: CASSLGGIGTQYF; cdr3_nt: TGTGCCAGCAGCCTGGGAGGTATCGGGACCCAGTACTTC
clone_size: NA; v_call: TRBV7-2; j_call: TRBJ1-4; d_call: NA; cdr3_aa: CASSLRQDEKLFF; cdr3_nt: TGTGCCAGCAGCTTAAGACAGGATGAAAAACTGTTTTTT
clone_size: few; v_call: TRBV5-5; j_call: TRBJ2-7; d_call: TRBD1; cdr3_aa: CASSFGQGAVEQYF; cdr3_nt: TGTGCCAGCAGCTTTGGACAGGGGGCTGTAGAGCAGTACTTC
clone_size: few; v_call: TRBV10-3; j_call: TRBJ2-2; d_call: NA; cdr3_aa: CAISQERSTGELFF; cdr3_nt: TGTGCCATCAGTCAAGAGAGAAGCACCGGGGAGCTGTTTTTT
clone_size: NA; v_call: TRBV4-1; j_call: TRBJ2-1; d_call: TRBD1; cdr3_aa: CASTLRQGPYNEQFF; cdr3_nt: TGCGCCAGCACCTTACGACAGGGCCCCTACAATGAGCAGTTCTTC